These 17 T cell receptor beta chains came from one sample sequenced in a study of OX40 agonist ivuxolimab in advanced cancers. Repertoires were generated with immunoSEQ multiplex PCR, while TCRdb's copy carries only in-frame clones and drops some. The sample contains 60,000 to 70,000 clones, about 80% of which appear only once. The sample consisted of CD4+ or CD8+ T cells sorted from blood, taken in a trial of the OX40 agonist ivuxolimab. The receptors originated from an adult with an advanced solid tumor such as melanoma, head and neck, liver or kidney cancer.

This chain joins TRBV2 and TRBJ1-1, with TRBD1 identical over 10 bases. Germline values: CDR1 SNHLY, CDR2 FYNNEI. With 7 bases clipped from V and 4 bases from J, the junction kept 6 bases outside the gene matches. The CDR3 is made up of 14 amino acids. The CDR3 DNA sequence: TGTGCCAGCACCAGGGACAGGGGTAGCACTGAAGCTTTCTTT. Its protein is CASTRDRGSTEAFF.

The chain combines TRBV18 with TRBJ1-2, with D maybe TRBD1 (6 bases). The CDR3 runs to 14 residues. The germline V and J ends were trimmed by 4 bases and 4 bases, with 13 bases remaining between them. Germline values: CDR1 KGHSH, CDR2 LQKENI. CDR3 sequence reads: CASSLTQGSYGYTF. The CDR3 coding sequence is TGTGCCAGCTCACTAACGCAGGGGAGCTATGGCTACACCTTC. Supplemented by reference TRBV18 and TRBJ1-2, the full variable domain reads NAGVMQNPRHLVRRRGQEARLRCSPMKGHSHVYWYRQLPEEGLKFMVYLQKENIIDESGMPKERFSAEFPKEGPSILRIQQVVRGDSAAYFCASSLTQGSYGYTFGSGTRLTVV.

This clone was seen once. This chain connects TRBV5-4 to TRBJ1-1; a possible D gene is TRBD1 (5 bases). Germline CDR1 reads SGHNT; CDR2 reads YYREEE (reference sequence). V lost 4 bases and J 6 bases, leaving 19 bases between the germline ends. CDR3 length equals 15 residues. The CDR3 sequence: CASSPHLGGIPEAFF. CDR3 in DNA: TGTGCCAGCAGCCCCCACCTGGGGGGTATCCCTGAAGCTTTCTTT.

The chain carries TRBV4-3 and TRBJ1-2, with a possible D match to TRBD1 (5 bases). Trimming took off 0 bases at V and 7 bases at J, with 12 bases between the two ends. The CDR3 spans 14 residues. The germline gives CDR1 LGHNA, CDR2 YSLEER. CDR3 coding DNA: TGCGCCAGCAGCCAAGACGGGAATGGGGGTGGCTACACCTTC. Translation gives CASSQDGNGGGYTF.

The chain recombines TRBV19 with TRBJ2-2, with 9 bases matching TRBD2. Trimming at V came to 5 bases and at J to 4 bases, leaving 14 bases not matched to a gene. The CDR3 runs to 18 residues. CDR1 is LNHDA and CDR2 is SQIVND in the germline V gene (reference sequence). The CDR3 region is CASSSPPSRGGRTGELFF. CDR3 nucleotide sequence: TGTGCCAGTAGTTCCCCTCCATCGCGGGGGGGTCGCACCGGGGAGCTGTTTTTT.

The chain carries TRBV9 and TRBJ1-2; no clear D. The CDR3 sequence is 13 residues long. Germline assignment: CDR1 SGDLS and CDR2 YYNGEE. V was shortened by 7 bases and J by 3 bases, with 13 bases between the two germline ends. CDR3 amino acids: CASSPGEDYGYTF. The CDR3 DNA sequence: TGTGCCAGCTCCCCCGGGGAAGACTATGGCTACACCTTC.

The chain combines TRBV5-1 with TRBJ2-5; no clear D. The DNA end favors TRBJ2-7, so the J call may be wrong. There are 14 residues in the CDR3. CDR1 is SGHRS, CDR2 YFSETQ, per germline. This chain's CDR3 is CASSRDPGPYEQYF. Written as DNA, the CDR3 is TGCGCCAGCTCAAGGGATCCAGGACCCTACGAGCAGTACTTC.

In its sample, this clone was seen once. The gene calls are TRBV4-2 and TRBJ1-2; TRBD1 agrees at 10 bases. With V trimmed by 2 bases and J by 4 bases, 10 bases remained unmatched. The CDR3 loop spans 17 amino acids. Germline CDR1 LGHNA, CDR2 YNFKEQ. CDR3 DNA sequence: TGTGCCAGCAGCCAATTCCCGGGACAGGGGACGGGCTATGGCTACACCTTC. Protein sequence: CASSQFPGQGTGYGYTF.

There are a few counts of this clone. The V gene is TRBV4-2, the J gene TRBJ1-2; D perhaps matches TRBD1 (5 bases). Trimming took 6 bases from V and 4 from J, leaving 18 bases between them. Germline CDR1 reads LGHNA; CDR2 reads YNFKEQ. The CDR3 contains 15 residues. CDR3 sequence: CASRPWTGEGYGYTF. CDR3 coding DNA: TGTGCCAGCAGACCCTGGACGGGGGAGGGCTATGGCTACACCTTC.

This sequence joins TRBV5-5 and TRBJ2-2, with 7 bases aligning to TRBD1. Germline CDR1 SGHKS, CDR2 YYEKEE (reference sequence). Germline trimming cut 4 bases from V and 7 bases from J; bases unmatched to any gene: 10. The CDR3 has 15 amino acids. This CDR3 reads CASSLDRVFGGELFF. Here the CDR3 DNA reads TGTGCCAGCAGCCTCGACAGGGTTTTTGGCGGGGAGCTGTTTTTT.

This chain connects TRBV11-2 to TRBJ1-2; D is possibly TRBD1 (5 bases). CDR3 length: 13 amino acids. Between the trimmed V and J ends, which lost 1 base and 8 bases, there was a span of 11 bases. Per germline, CDR1 SGHAT and CDR2 FQNNGV. The CDR3, as DNA: TGTGCCAGCAGCTTAGGACAGTCAGGGGGCTACACCTTC. Protein product: CASSLGQSGGYTF.

This chain connects TRBV4-1 to TRBJ2-5, with D perhaps assigned TRBD1 or TRBD2 (5 bases each). Per the germline V gene, CDR1 is MGHRA and CDR2 is YSYEKL. V lost 4 bases and J 1 base, leaving 13 bases between the germline ends. The CDR3 loop spans 15 amino acids. The chain's CDR3 is CASSPARDLQETQYF. CDR3 in DNA: TGCGCCAGCAGCCCAGCCAGGGACCTCCAAGAGACCCAGTACTTC.

The CDR3 DNA sequence: TGCGCCAGCAGCCAAGTACGGGCTGGTTTTAATTCACCCCTCCACTTT. This translates into CASSQVRAGFNSPLHF. The chain recombines TRBV4-1 with TRBJ1-6; no definite D call. Germline CDR1 reads MGHRA; CDR2 reads YSYEKL. V lost 1 base and J lost 6, with 13 bases in between. The CDR3 has 16 amino acids.

The V and J genes are TRBV9 and TRBJ1-2; D may be TRBD1 (5 bases). Germline assignment: CDR1 SGDLS and CDR2 YYNGEE. The CDR3 spans 13 residues. V lost 4 bases and J 4 bases, leaving 11 bases between the germline ends. The CDR3 bases are TGTGCCAGCAGCCTTACTGACAGCTATGGCTACACCTTC. Residues: CASSLTDSYGYTF.

The chain carries TRBV6-1 and TRBJ2-7; D is perhaps TRBD2 (6 bases). Germline loops: CDR1 MNHNS, CDR2 SASEGT. The CDR3 runs to 15 residues. Trimming removed 7 bases from V and 0 bases from J, with 16 bases in between. Here the CDR3 DNA reads TGTGCCAGCACCCCTGGATCCGGGAGCTCCTACGAGCAGTACTTC. Amino acids: CASTPGSGSSYEQYF.

This rearrangement joins TRBV9 to TRBJ2-1; D remains ambiguous. The CDR3 covers 13 residues. The V gene lost 2 bases and the J gene lost 5 bases, with 8 bases spanning the gap. Germline assignment: CDR1 SGDLS and CDR2 YYNGEE. The CDR3 DNA sequence: TGTGCCAGCAGCGTCGCAGGCCACAATGAGCAGTTCTTC. Its protein product is CASSVAGHNEQFF.

The CDR3 DNA sequence: TGTGCCAGCAGCTTAGGGTCAGGGGTATACAATGAGCAGTTCTTC. Protein: CASSLGSGVYNEQFF. This chain joins TRBV11-2 and TRBJ2-1; maybe TRBD1 (6 bases). Trimming cost V 1 base and J 4 bases, with 11 bases left between them. CDR1 is SGHAT, CDR2 FQNNGV, per germline. The CDR3 has 15 amino acids.